What follows are 32 T cell receptor beta chains derived from one specimen sequenced in a study of monozygotic twins with inflammatory bowel disease. TCRdb reprocessed the 5' RACE reads and stores each CDR3 protein as one record, lacking DNA. Its table lists 150,000 to 200,000 distinct CDR3 sequences. The sequencing sample was made of blood. All receptors come from a human donor with ulcerative colitis or Crohn's disease, or a healthy co-twin of an affected twin (not recorded which).

V is TRBV18 and J is TRBJ2-2; TCRdb gives TRBD2 as the D gene, but with no DNA this cannot be confirmed. In germline, CDR1 is KGHSH, CDR2 LQKENI. The CDR3 covers 16 residues. The CDR3 protein is CASSPTSGSDTGELFF. The whole variable domain, filled in from reference TRBV18 and TRBJ2-2, reads NAGVMQNPRHLVRRRGQEARLRCSPMKGHSHVYWYRQLPEEGLKFMVYLQKENIIDESGMPKERFSAEFPKEGPSILRIQQVVRGDSAAYFCASSPTSGSDTGELFFGEGSRLTVL.

The chain links TRBV20-1 to TRBJ2-7; TCRdb calls TRBD2, which cannot be checked without DNA. This CDR3 spans 14 amino acids. Germline assignment: CDR1 DFQATT and CDR2 SNEGSKA (reference sequence). This chain's CDR3 is CSATRLAGVSEQYF.

The J gene is TRBJ2-3, the V gene TRBV28; TCRdb designates TRBD2, a call that cannot be tested without DNA. This CDR3 region has 16 residues. The germline V gene encodes CDR1 MDHEN and CDR2 SYDVKM. CDR3 sequence reads: CASSPINGPKTDTQYF.

V is TRBV5-1 and J is TRBJ1-4. Germline V lookup: CDR1 SGHRS, CDR2 YFSETQ. The CDR3 is made up of 15 amino acids. The CDR3 sequence is CASSFQPGSDEKLFF.

The chain carries TRBV5-6 and TRBJ2-5. CDR3 length: 13 residues. Germline-derived CDR1 and CDR2 are SGHDT and YYEEEE. CDR3 sequence reads: CASSLDSQETQYF.

The chain has TRBV16 and TRBJ2-7; there is no DNA to check the TCRdb D call of TRBD1. Germline CDR1 is KGHSY and CDR2 is FQNENV. The CDR3 length is 15 residues. The CDR3 loop reads CASSQSSARAYEQYF.

V gene TRBV7-3 combines with J gene TRBJ2-1; TCRdb designates TRBD2, a call that cannot be tested without DNA. CDR1 and CDR2 from the germline V gene are SGHTA and FQGTGA. This CDR3 region has 17 residues. This chain's CDR3 is CASSLLAAGGPYNEQFF.

The chain carries TRBV20-1 and TRBJ1-1. From germline, CDR1 is DFQATT and CDR2 SNEGSKA (reference sequence). The CDR3 loop spans 16 amino acids. CDR3 protein: CSARPRTAREGTEAFF.

This chain uses TRBV5-1 with TRBJ2-2; TCRdb reports TRBD1, a call that lacks DNA to check it against. The CDR3 spans 15 residues. Germline-derived CDR1 and CDR2 are SGHRS and YFSETQ. This CDR3 is CASSFLQGHTGELFF.

V and J are TRBV7-3 and TRBJ2-1. Germline CDR1 and CDR2: SGHTA and FQGTGA. CDR3 size: 13 residues. CDR3 amino acids: CASSIGRNNEQFF.

The CDR3 reads CASSQDLAGLYNEQFF. The gene calls are TRBV3-1 and TRBJ2-1; there is no DNA to check the TCRdb D call of TRBD2. This CDR3 region has 16 residues. Germline V CDR1 and CDR2: LGHDT, YNNKEL (reference sequence).

The chain carries TRBV24-1 and TRBJ1-5. The CDR3 is 15 amino acids. From germline, CDR1 is KGHDR and CDR2 SFDVKD. The chain's CDR3 is CATSAYGEGNQPQHF.

The chain uses TRBV29-1 and TRBJ2-1; TCRdb names TRBD2, which stays unverified in the absence of DNA. Germline lookup yields CDR1 SQVTM and CDR2 ANQGSEA. The CDR3 totals 14 residues. The CDR3: CSVDPAGGRNEQFF.

The rearrangement joins TRBV4-3 to TRBJ1-3. Germline V gives CDR1 LGHNA, CDR2 YSLEER. The CDR3 is 17 amino acids. CDR3 in amino acids: CASSQDLGNGPGNTIYF.

The CDR3 sequence: CAISVGQRNSPLHF. The chain recombines TRBV10-3 with TRBJ1-6. The CDR3 loop spans 14 amino acids. Per germline, CDR1 ENHRY and CDR2 SYGVKD.

The rearrangement joins TRBV7-2 to TRBJ1-2. Germline CDR1 SGHTA, CDR2 FQGNSA. This CDR3 is 15 amino acids long. The CDR3: CASSLANRAPRGYTF. Together with reference TRBV7-2 and TRBJ1-2, the CDR3 gives the full variable domain: GAGVSQSPSNKVTEKGKDVELRCDPISGHTALYWYRQSLGQGLEFLIYFQGNSAPDKSGLPSDRFSAERTGGSVSTLTIQRTQQEDSAVYLCASSLANRAPRGYTFGSGTRLTVV.

The chain uses TRBV11-2 and TRBJ2-1; TCRdb's assignment of TRBD2 cannot be checked, as there is no DNA. Germline V CDR1 and CDR2: SGHAT, FQNNGV. The CDR3 is 15 amino acids. CDR3 in amino acids: CASSGSSFTYNEQFF.

This chain links TRBV29-1 with TRBJ2-3. Germline V gene lookup returns CDR1 SQVTM and CDR2 ANQGSEA. CDR3 size: 13 residues. The CDR3 protein is CSVEAQHSGTQYF.

The V gene is TRBV10-3, the J gene TRBJ2-1; TCRdb's D call of TRBD2 is untestable without DNA. The CDR3 consists of 17 residues. Germline CDR1 reads ENHRY; CDR2 reads SYGVKD. Here the CDR3 reads CAISGRTSARGGGEQFF.

The chain carries TRBV5-1 and TRBJ2-5; there is no DNA to check the TCRdb D call of TRBD1. The germline gives CDR1 SGHRS, CDR2 YFSETQ. The CDR3 has 14 residues. This CDR3 reads CASRGLSGAETQYF.

The chain uses TRBV6-2 or TRBV6-3 and TRBJ2-6; TCRdb reports TRBD1, a call that lacks DNA to check it against. The CDR3 runs 19 residues. CDR1 and CDR2 (germline): MNHEY, SVGEGT. This CDR3 reads CASSYSFAGLASGANVLTF.

The J gene is TRBJ1-6, the V gene TRBV20-1. Germline V gives CDR1 DFQATT, CDR2 SNEGSKA (reference sequence). The CDR3 covers 16 residues. The CDR3 region is CSARGEEPNYNSPLHF.

The J gene is TRBJ2-1, the V gene TRBV20-1; TCRdb's D call, TRBD1, is unchecked because there is no DNA. CDR3 length equals 17 residues. The V gene's germline CDR1 is DFQATT and CDR2 SNEGSKA (reference sequence). The CDR3: CSARDDSGVRSYNEQFF.

The chain joins TRBV5-6 to TRBJ2-1; TCRdb's D gene call, TRBD1, goes unchecked for lack of DNA. Germline lookup yields CDR1 SGHDT and CDR2 YYEEEE. This CDR3 has 15 amino acids. The CDR3 spells CASSLAWASYNEQFF.

CDR3 sequence reads: CASSGGTSARPGELFF. The chain uses TRBV9 and TRBJ2-2; the D call from TCRdb, TRBD2, cannot be confirmed without DNA. Germline-derived CDR1 and CDR2 are SGDLS and YYNGEE. CDR3 length equals 16 residues.

The rearrangement uses TRBV5-1 and TRBJ2-1; TCRdb returns TRBD2, unconfirmable since there is no DNA. The CDR3 runs 15 residues. Per the germline V gene, CDR1 is SGHRS and CDR2 is YFSETQ. This CDR3 is CASSIPLASDNEQFF. Using reference TRBV5-1 and TRBJ2-1 for the parts outside the CDR3, the full variable domain is KAGVTQTPRYLIKTRGQQVTLSCSPISGHRSVSWYQQTPGQGLQFLFEYFSETQRNKGNFPGRFSGRQFSNSRSEMNVSTLELGDSALYLCASSIPLASDNEQFFGPGTRLTVL.

J is TRBJ2-3 and V is TRBV28; TCRdb's D call of TRBD2 is untestable without DNA. CDR1 and CDR2 (germline): MDHEN, SYDVKM. The CDR3 spans 14 residues. CDR3 loop: CATARGPTTDTQYF.

V and J are TRBV30 and TRBJ1-5. The CDR3 runs 14 residues. Germline V gives CDR1 GTSNPN, CDR2 SVGIG (reference sequence). The CDR3 reads CAGGGPSSNQPQHF.

The CDR3 sequence: CASSLMGNQETQYF. The chain joins TRBV27 to TRBJ2-5. Per the germline V gene, CDR1 is MNHEY and CDR2 is SMNVEV (reference sequence). This CDR3 has 14 amino acids.

The V gene is TRBV3-1, the J gene TRBJ1-2; TCRdb outputs TRBD1, but without DNA this stays unchecked. Germline CDR1 reads LGHDT; CDR2 reads YNNKEL (reference sequence). The CDR3 length is 15 residues. This CDR3 is CASSWRTGAFYGYTF.

The V gene is TRBV7-9, the J gene TRBJ2-2; TCRdb picks TRBD1, but there is no DNA to check that call. The CDR3 sequence is 14 residues long. From germline, CDR1 is SEHNR and CDR2 FQNEAQ (reference sequence). Here the CDR3 reads CASGTDSNTGELFF.

This chain joins TRBV5-1 and TRBJ2-7; as DNA is missing, the TRBD1 call by TCRdb cannot be tested. The CDR3 consists of 13 residues. The germline V gene encodes CDR1 SGHRS and CDR2 YFSETQ. This chain's CDR3 is CASTNRGSDEQYF.